Listed below are T cell receptor beta chains from one sample, sequenced in a study of post-analysis software for immune sequencing data. MiXCR, run by TCRdb on the PCR reads, gives a single entry per CDR3 protein. The sample lists some 260,000 distinct CDR3 sequences; 36% were seen once. Material: blood. The receptors derive from a girl aged 5 to 17 with multiple sclerosis. CDR3s include the opening cysteine and the closing phenylalanine or tryptophan. Each record gives: D gene, V gene, clone size, J gene, CDR3 protein, CDR3 DNA. The D gene is left open where the match is weak. A clone size is listed for some rows: how often the clone was seen (once, few, many), or a class if it is expanded.

d_call: TRBD2; v_call: TRBV9; clone_size: many; j_call: TRBJ2-1; cdr3_aa: CASSVGVVAGEDEQFF; cdr3_nt: TGTGCCAGCAGCGTAGGCGTCGTTGCGGGGGAGGATGAGCAGTTCTTC
d_call: TRBD2; v_call: TRBV4-2; clone_size: many; j_call: TRBJ2-1; cdr3_aa: CASSPGVAGNEQFF; cdr3_nt: TGTGCCAGCAGTCCCGGGGTAGCGGGTAATGAGCAGTTCTTC
d_call: .; v_call: TRBV24-1; clone_size: many; j_call: TRBJ2-1; cdr3_aa: CATSWGDGDEQFF; cdr3_nt: TGTGCCACCAGTTGGGGGGATGGGGATGAGCAGTTCTTC
d_call: TRBD1; v_call: TRBV9; clone_size: many; j_call: TRBJ2-1; cdr3_aa: CASSVSQGVREGQFF; cdr3_nt: TGTGCCAGCAGCGTCTCCCAGGGGGTGAGAGAAGGGCAGTTCTTC
d_call: .; v_call: TRBV29-1; clone_size: few; j_call: TRBJ2-3; cdr3_aa: CSVERRTGGTDTQYF; cdr3_nt: TGCAGCGTTGAAAGACGGACCGGGGGCACAGATACGCAGTATTTT
d_call: TRBD1; v_call: TRBV12-3/TRBV12-4; clone_size: few; j_call: TRBJ1-5; cdr3_aa: CASATGVSNQPQHF; cdr3_nt: TGTGCCAGCGCAACAGGGGTTAGCAATCAGCCCCAGCATTTT
d_call: .; v_call: TRBV29-1; clone_size: many; j_call: TRBJ2-5; cdr3_aa: CSVAEQGETQYF; cdr3_nt: TGCAGCGTTGCTGAGCAGGGGGAGACCCAGTACTTC
d_call: TRBD2; v_call: TRBV11-2; clone_size: many; j_call: TRBJ2-7; cdr3_aa: CASRGPGTSGKYEQYF; cdr3_nt: TGTGCCAGCAGGGGACCGGGGACTAGCGGGAAATACGAGCAGTACTTC
d_call: .; v_call: TRBV6-1; clone_size: .; j_call: TRBJ2-1; cdr3_aa: CASSEGVGADEQFF; cdr3_nt: TGTGCCAGCAGTGAAGGGGTGGGCGCGGATGAGCAGTTCTTC
d_call: .; v_call: TRBV5-5; clone_size: .; j_call: TRBJ2-3; cdr3_aa: CASSSTTHGSGADTQYF; cdr3_nt: TGTGCCAGCAGCTCGACGACGCACGGATCTGGCGCAGACACGCAGTATTTT
d_call: .; v_call: TRBV18; clone_size: .; j_call: TRBJ1-3; cdr3_aa: CASSPNSDGNTIYF; cdr3_nt: TGTGCCAGCTCACCAAATTCAGATGGAAACACCATATATTTT
d_call: .; v_call: TRBV5-1; clone_size: .; j_call: TRBJ1-1; cdr3_aa: CASSSGTINTEAFF; cdr3_nt: TGCGCCAGCAGCTCCGGGACAATAAACACTGAAGCTTTCTTT
d_call: .; v_call: TRBV7-2; clone_size: .; j_call: TRBJ2-7; cdr3_aa: CASSLDLGMTYEQYF; cdr3_nt: TGTGCCAGCAGCTTAGACTTGGGCATGACCTACGAGCAGTACTTC
d_call: TRBD1; v_call: TRBV20-1; clone_size: few; j_call: TRBJ2-4; cdr3_aa: CSPTGGGGGKNIQYF; cdr3_nt: TGCAGTCCTACAGGGGGCGGTGGGGGCAAAAACATTCAGTACTTC
d_call: TRBD1; v_call: TRBV28; clone_size: many; j_call: TRBJ2-1; cdr3_aa: CASRVAGQGHNEQFF; cdr3_nt: TGTGCCAGCAGAGTCGCAGGACAGGGGCACAATGAGCAGTTCTTC
d_call: .; v_call: TRBV4-2; clone_size: .; j_call: TRBJ2-7; cdr3_aa: CASSQDLVSPYEQYF; cdr3_nt: TGTGCCAGCAGCCAAGATCTGGTATCCCCCTACGAGCAGTACTTC
d_call: .; v_call: TRBV5-1; clone_size: many; j_call: TRBJ2-1; cdr3_aa: CACSPGHTYNEQFF; cdr3_nt: TGCGCCTGCTCGCCGGGGCACACCTACAATGAGCAGTTCTTC
d_call: TRBD1; v_call: TRBV6-2/TRBV6-3; clone_size: .; j_call: TRBJ1-1; cdr3_aa: CASSNYGTDMNTEAFF; cdr3_nt: TGTGCCAGCAGTAACTACGGGACAGACATGAACACTGAAGCTTTCTTT
d_call: TRBD1; v_call: TRBV20-1; clone_size: few; j_call: TRBJ2-1; cdr3_aa: CSAFGGQGSYEQFF; cdr3_nt: TGCAGTGCCTTCGGCGGACAGGGTTCATATGAGCAGTTCTTC
d_call: TRBD2; v_call: TRBV15; clone_size: many; j_call: TRBJ2-1; cdr3_aa: CATSSGAGGVYNEQFF; cdr3_nt: TGTGCCACCAGCAGCGGAGCGGGGGGAGTATACAATGAGCAGTTCTTC
d_call: .; v_call: TRBV12-3/TRBV12-4; clone_size: .; j_call: TRBJ2-2; cdr3_aa: CASSFDFSGELFF; cdr3_nt: TGTGCCAGCAGTTTCGATTTCAGTGGGGAGCTGTTTTTT
d_call: .; v_call: TRBV19; clone_size: .; j_call: TRBJ1-6; cdr3_aa: CASSNGGRVNSPLHF; cdr3_nt: TGTGCCAGTAGTAATGGGGGGCGCGTCAATTCACCCCTCCACTTT
d_call: .; v_call: TRBV29-1; clone_size: .; j_call: TRBJ2-2; cdr3_aa: CSVGGSHYTGELFF; cdr3_nt: TGCAGCGTTGGAGGTTCCCATTACACCGGGGAGCTGTTTTTT
d_call: .; v_call: TRBV19; clone_size: .; j_call: TRBJ2-1; cdr3_aa: CASTNRGGSDTYNEQFF; cdr3_nt: TGTGCCAGTACGAACAGGGGGGGTAGCGATACCTACAATGAGCAGTTCTTC
d_call: TRBD2; v_call: TRBV5-1; clone_size: .; j_call: TRBJ2-1; cdr3_aa: CASSAPLAGGVSEQFF; cdr3_nt: TGCGCCAGCAGCGCCCCCCTAGCGGGAGGGGTTAGTGAGCAGTTCTTC
d_call: .; v_call: TRBV19; clone_size: few; j_call: TRBJ1-1; cdr3_aa: CASSFSDRTNTEAFF; cdr3_nt: TGTGCCAGTAGTTTCTCTGACAGGACGAACACTGAAGCTTTCTTT
d_call: TRBD1; v_call: TRBV30; clone_size: few; j_call: TRBJ1-1; cdr3_aa: CAWRPQGARTEAFF; cdr3_nt: TGTGCCTGGAGACCTCAGGGGGCTCGCACTGAAGCTTTCTTT
d_call: .; v_call: TRBV5-1; clone_size: .; j_call: TRBJ2-7; cdr3_aa: CASSLGGVRSYEQYF; cdr3_nt: TGCGCCAGCAGCTTGGGGGGCGTTCGGTCCTACGAGCAGTACTTC
d_call: .; v_call: TRBV27; clone_size: .; j_call: TRBJ2-6; cdr3_aa: CASSTASAGANVLTF; cdr3_nt: TGTGCCAGCAGTACCGCTTCGGCTGGGGCCAACGTCCTGACTTTC
d_call: TRBD2; v_call: TRBV11-2; clone_size: few; j_call: TRBJ2-7; cdr3_aa: CASSLAAGGIPYEQYF; cdr3_nt: TGTGCCAGCAGCTTAGCAGCGGGAGGGATTCCCTACGAGCAGTACTTC
d_call: TRBD2; v_call: TRBV7-2; clone_size: .; j_call: TRBJ2-3; cdr3_aa: CASSPGLAGRQDTQYF; cdr3_nt: TGTGCCAGCAGCCCCGGACTAGCGGGGCGTCAAGATACGCAGTATTTT
d_call: .; v_call: TRBV29-1; clone_size: many; j_call: TRBJ2-1; cdr3_aa: CSGLQSEQFF; cdr3_nt: TGCAGCGGCCTGCAGTCTGAGCAGTTCTTC
d_call: TRBD2; v_call: TRBV7-3; clone_size: .; j_call: TRBJ2-1; cdr3_aa: CASSSPLAGVHNEQFF; cdr3_nt: TGTGCCAGCAGCTCGCCACTAGCGGGAGTGCACAATGAGCAGTTCTTC
d_call: .; v_call: TRBV4-2; clone_size: many; j_call: TRBJ2-3; cdr3_aa: CASSHLVEDTQYF; cdr3_nt: TGTGCCAGCAGCCACCTAGTTGAGGATACGCAGTATTTT
d_call: .; v_call: TRBV27; clone_size: few; j_call: TRBJ2-7; cdr3_aa: CASSSEAGQPYEQYF; cdr3_nt: TGTGCCAGCAGTTCCGAAGCGGGACAACCCTACGAGCAGTACTTC
d_call: TRBD2; v_call: TRBV10-3; clone_size: many; j_call: TRBJ2-5; cdr3_aa: CASRVAGETQETQYF; cdr3_nt: TGTGCCTCCCGGGTAGCGGGAGAGACCCAAGAGACCCAGTACTTC
d_call: .; v_call: TRBV7-2; clone_size: .; j_call: TRBJ1-2; cdr3_aa: CASSTPGIGGYTF; cdr3_nt: TGTGCCAGCAGCACTCCAGGGATTGGCGGCTACACCTTC
d_call: .; v_call: TRBV9; clone_size: .; j_call: TRBJ2-1; cdr3_aa: CASSAPTDFNEQFF; cdr3_nt: TGTGCCAGCAGCGCCCCGACAGATTTCAATGAGCAGTTCTTC
d_call: .; v_call: TRBV7-9; clone_size: many; j_call: TRBJ2-1; cdr3_aa: CASSLEGRNEQFF; cdr3_nt: TGTGCCAGCAGCTTGGAGGGCCGTAATGAGCAGTTCTTC
d_call: TRBD2; v_call: TRBV3-1; clone_size: many; j_call: TRBJ2-1; cdr3_aa: CASSQWREGEQFF; cdr3_nt: TGTGCCAGCAGCCAGTGGAGGGAGGGTGAGCAGTTCTTC
d_call: .; v_call: TRBV5-4; clone_size: .; j_call: TRBJ2-7; cdr3_aa: CASSLDGFYEQYF; cdr3_nt: TGTGCCAGCAGCTTGGACGGGTTCTACGAGCAGTACTTC